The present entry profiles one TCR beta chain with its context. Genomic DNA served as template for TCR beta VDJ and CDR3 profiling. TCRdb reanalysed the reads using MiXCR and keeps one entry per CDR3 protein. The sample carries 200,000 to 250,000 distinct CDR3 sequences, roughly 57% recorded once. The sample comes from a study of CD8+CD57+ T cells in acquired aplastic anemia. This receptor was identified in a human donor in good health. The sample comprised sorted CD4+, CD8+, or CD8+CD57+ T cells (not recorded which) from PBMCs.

The CDR3 DNA reads as TGTGCCAGCACCCCCGCCAGGGTTGGCTATGGCTACACCTTC. It specifies CASTPARVGYGYTF. The chain employs TRBV7-2 and TRBJ1-2, with D possibly being TRBD1 (5 bases). Per the germline V gene, CDR1 is SGHTA and CDR2 is FQGNSA. V lost 7 bases to trimming and J lost 4 bases, with 16 bases between them. The CDR3 is 14 residues long. Full variable domain (missing parts from reference TRBV7-2 and TRBJ1-2): GAGVSQSPSNKVTEKGKDVELRCDPISGHTALYWYRQSLGQGLEFLIYFQGNSAPDKSGLPSDRFSAERTGGSVSTLTIQRTQQEDSAVYLCASTPARVGYGYTFGSGTRLTVV.